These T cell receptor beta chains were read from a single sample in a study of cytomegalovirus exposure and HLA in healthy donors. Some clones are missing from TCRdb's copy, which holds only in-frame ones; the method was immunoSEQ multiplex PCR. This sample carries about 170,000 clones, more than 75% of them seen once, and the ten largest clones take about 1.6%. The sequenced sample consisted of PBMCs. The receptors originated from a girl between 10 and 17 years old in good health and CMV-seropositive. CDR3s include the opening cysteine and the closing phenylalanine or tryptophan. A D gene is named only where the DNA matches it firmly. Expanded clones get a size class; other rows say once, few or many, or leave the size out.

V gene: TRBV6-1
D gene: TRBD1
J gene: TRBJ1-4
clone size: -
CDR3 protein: CASSGQGFTTNEKLFF
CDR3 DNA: TGTGCCAGCAGTGGACAGGGGTTTACAACTAATGAAAAACTGTTTTTT

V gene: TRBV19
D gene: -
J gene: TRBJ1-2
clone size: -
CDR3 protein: CATSGVRDYGYTF
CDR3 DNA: TGTGCCACCTCAGGGGTAAGGGACTATGGCTACACCTTC

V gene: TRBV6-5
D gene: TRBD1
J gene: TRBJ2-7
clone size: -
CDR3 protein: CASSYLGQQYEQYF
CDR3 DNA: TGTGCCAGCAGTTACCTGGGACAGCAATACGAGCAGTACTTC

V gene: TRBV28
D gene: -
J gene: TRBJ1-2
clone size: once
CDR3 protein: CASSSGVHGYTF
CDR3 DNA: TGTGCCAGCAGTTCCGGGGTGCATGGCTACACCTTC

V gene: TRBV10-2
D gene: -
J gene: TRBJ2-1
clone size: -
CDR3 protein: CASRRGKNEQFF
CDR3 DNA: TGCGCCAGCAGGCGAGGGAAAAATGAGCAGTTCTTC

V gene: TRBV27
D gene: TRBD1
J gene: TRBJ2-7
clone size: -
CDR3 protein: CASSFSRGLSYEQYF
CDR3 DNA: TGTGCCAGCAGTTTCAGCAGGGGGCTGTCCTACGAGCAGTACTTC

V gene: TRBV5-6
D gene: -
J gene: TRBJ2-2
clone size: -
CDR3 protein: CASSEDIMNTGELFF
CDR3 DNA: TGTGCCAGCAGCGAGGATATAATGAACACCGGGGAGCTGTTTTTT

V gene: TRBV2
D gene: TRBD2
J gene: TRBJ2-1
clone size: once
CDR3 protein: CASSSLAGYTNEQFF
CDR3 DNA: TGTGCCAGCAGCTCCCTAGCGGGGTACACCAATGAGCAGTTCTTC

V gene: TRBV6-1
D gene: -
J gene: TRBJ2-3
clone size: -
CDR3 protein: CASRPELSTDTQYF
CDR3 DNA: TGTGCCAGCAGACCTGAGCTTAGCACAGATACGCAGTATTTT

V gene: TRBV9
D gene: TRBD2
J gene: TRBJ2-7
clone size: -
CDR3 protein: CASSVSGRADEQYF
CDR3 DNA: TGTGCCAGCAGCGTTAGCGGGAGGGCGGACGAGCAGTACTTC

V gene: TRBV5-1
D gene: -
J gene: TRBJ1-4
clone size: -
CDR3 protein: CASSFFGGGFQNEKLFF
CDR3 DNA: TGCGCCAGCAGCTTTTTTGGGGGAGGGTTCCAAAATGAAAAACTGTTTTTT

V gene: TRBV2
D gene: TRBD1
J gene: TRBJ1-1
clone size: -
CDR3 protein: CASRVRQGANTEAFF
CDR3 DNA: TGTGCCAGCAGAGTTAGACAGGGGGCGAACACTGAAGCTTTCTTT

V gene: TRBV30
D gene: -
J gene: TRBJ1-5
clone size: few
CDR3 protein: CAWSEPPITGGDQPQHF
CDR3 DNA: TGTGCCTGGAGTGAGCCACCCATAACGGGGGGCGATCAGCCCCAGCATTTT

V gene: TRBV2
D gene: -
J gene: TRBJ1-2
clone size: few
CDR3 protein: CASTLLRGFREGYTF
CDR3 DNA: TGTGCCAGCACCTTACTTAGGGGTTTCCGTGAGGGCTACACCTTC

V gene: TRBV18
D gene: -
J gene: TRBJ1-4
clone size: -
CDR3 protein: CASSPAATNEKLFF
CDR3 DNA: TGTGCCAGCTCACCGGCTGCAACTAATGAAAAACTGTTTTTT

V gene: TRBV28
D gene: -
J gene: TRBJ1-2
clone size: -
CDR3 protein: CATEQTGVKNYGYTF
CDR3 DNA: TGTGCCACCGAACAAACGGGAGTCAAGAACTATGGCTACACCTTC

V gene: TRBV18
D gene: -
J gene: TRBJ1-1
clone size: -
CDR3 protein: CASSRQVNAEAFF
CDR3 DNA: TGTGCCAGCTCACGACAGGTGAACGCTGAAGCTTTCTTT

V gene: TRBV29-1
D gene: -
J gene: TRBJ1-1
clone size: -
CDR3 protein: CSGDMGNTEAFF
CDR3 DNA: TGCAGCGGGGACATGGGAAACACTGAAGCTTTCTTT

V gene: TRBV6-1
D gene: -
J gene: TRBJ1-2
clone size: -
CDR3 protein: CASSPGGYGYTF
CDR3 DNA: TGTGCCAGCAGCCCGGGGGGGTATGGCTACACCTTC

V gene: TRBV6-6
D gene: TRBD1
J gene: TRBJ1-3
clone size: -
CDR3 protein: CASSYWGQGSGNTIYF
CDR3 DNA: TGTGCCAGCAGTTACTGGGGACAGGGTTCAGGAAACACCATATATTTT

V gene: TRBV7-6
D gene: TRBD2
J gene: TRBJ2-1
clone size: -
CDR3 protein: CASSLWGASGGGSYNEQFF
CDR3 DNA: TGTGCCAGCAGCTTATGGGGGGCCAGCGGGGGGGGTTCCTACAATGAGCAGTTCTTC

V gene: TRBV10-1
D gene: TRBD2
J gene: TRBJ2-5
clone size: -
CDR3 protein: CASSGGAQETQYF
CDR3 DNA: TGCGCCAGCAGCGGGGGGGCCCAAGAGACCCAGTACTTC

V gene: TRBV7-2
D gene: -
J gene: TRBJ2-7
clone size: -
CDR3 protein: CASSLVGGSYEQYF
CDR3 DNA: TGTGCCAGCAGCTTAGTCGGGGGTTCCTACGAGCAGTACTTC

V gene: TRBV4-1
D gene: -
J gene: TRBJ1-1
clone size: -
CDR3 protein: CASSQAHGLQNTEAFF
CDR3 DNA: TGCGCCAGCAGCCAAGCACACGGACTCCAGAACACTGAAGCTTTCTTT

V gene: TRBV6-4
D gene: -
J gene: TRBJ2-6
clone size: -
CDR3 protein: CASSGRTGTGANVLTF
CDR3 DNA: TGTGCCAGCAGTGGAAGAACAGGGACTGGGGCCAACGTCCTGACTTTC

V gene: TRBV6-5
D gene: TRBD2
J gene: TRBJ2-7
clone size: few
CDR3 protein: CASSYSLAGVYEQYF
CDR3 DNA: TGTGCCAGCAGTTACTCTCTAGCGGGAGTCTACGAGCAGTACTTC

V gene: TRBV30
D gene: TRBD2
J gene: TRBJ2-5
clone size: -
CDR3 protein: CAWSVKREVQETQYF
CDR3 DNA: TGTGCCTGGAGTGTAAAGCGGGAGGTACAAGAGACCCAGTACTTC

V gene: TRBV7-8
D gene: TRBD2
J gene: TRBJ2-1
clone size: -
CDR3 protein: CASSIGGLAGNEQFF
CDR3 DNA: TGTGCCAGCAGCATCGGGGGACTAGCCGGCAATGAGCAGTTCTTC

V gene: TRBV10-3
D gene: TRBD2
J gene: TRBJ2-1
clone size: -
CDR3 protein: CAISEFKSGTSGNNEQFF
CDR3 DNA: TGTGCCATCAGTGAGTTTAAGTCCGGGACTAGCGGTAACAATGAGCAGTTCTTC

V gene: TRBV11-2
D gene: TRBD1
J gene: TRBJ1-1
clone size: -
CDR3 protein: CASSLGTGAIRTEAFF
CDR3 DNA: TGTGCCAGCAGCTTAGGGACAGGGGCTATTAGGACTGAAGCTTTCTTT

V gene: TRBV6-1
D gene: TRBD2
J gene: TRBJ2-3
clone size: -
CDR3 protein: CAAEEREVTDTQYF
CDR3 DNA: TGTGCCGCGGAAGAGCGGGAGGTCACAGATACGCAGTATTTT

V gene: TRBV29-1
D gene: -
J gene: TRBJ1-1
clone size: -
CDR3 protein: CSVDRGDRTEAFF
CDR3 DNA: TGCAGCGTTGACAGAGGAGATCGCACTGAAGCTTTCTTT

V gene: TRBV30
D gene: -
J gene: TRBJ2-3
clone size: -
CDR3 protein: CAWSRSPGTDTQYF
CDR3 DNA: TGTGCCTGGAGTCGCAGCCCGGGGACAGATACGCAGTATTTT

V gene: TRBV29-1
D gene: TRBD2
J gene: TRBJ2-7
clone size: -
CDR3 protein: CSVESGSGTYEQYF
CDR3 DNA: TGCAGCGTTGAAAGCGGGAGTGGGACCTACGAGCAGTACTTC

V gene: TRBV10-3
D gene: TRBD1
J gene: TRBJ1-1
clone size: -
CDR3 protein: CAINRQGRNTEAFF
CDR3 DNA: TGTGCCATCAACCGACAGGGGAGGAACACTGAAGCTTTCTTT

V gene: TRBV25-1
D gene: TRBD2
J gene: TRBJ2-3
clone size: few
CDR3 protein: CASSGRPRGGSTDTQYF
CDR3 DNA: TGTGCCAGCAGTGGTCGACCGCGGGGGGGTTCCACAGATACGCAGTATTTT

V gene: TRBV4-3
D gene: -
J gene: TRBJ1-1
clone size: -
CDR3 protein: CASSQSTLNTEAFF
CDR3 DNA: TGCGCCAGCAGCCAGTCGACTCTGAACACTGAAGCTTTCTTT

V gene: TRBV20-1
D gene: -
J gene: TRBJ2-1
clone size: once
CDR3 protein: CSAYIYPEQFF
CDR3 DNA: TGCAGTGCCTATATCTACCCAGAGCAGTTCTTC

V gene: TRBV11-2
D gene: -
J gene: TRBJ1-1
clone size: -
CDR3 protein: CASSFPTTMNTEAFF
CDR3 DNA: TGTGCCAGCAGCTTCCCCACAACCATGAACACTGAAGCTTTCTTT

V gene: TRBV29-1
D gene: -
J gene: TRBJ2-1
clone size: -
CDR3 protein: CSVAGRTNEQFF
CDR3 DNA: TGCAGCGTTGCGGGGAGGACCAATGAGCAGTTCTTC

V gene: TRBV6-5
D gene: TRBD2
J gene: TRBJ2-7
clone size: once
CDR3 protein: CASSYRLAGNYEQYF
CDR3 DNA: TGTGCCAGCAGTTACCGCCTAGCGGGGAACTACGAGCAGTACTTC

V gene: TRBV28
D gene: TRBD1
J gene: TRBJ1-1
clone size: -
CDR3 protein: CASSYDRGNMNTEAFF
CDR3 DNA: TGTGCCAGCAGTTACGACAGGGGTAACATGAACACTGAAGCTTTCTTT

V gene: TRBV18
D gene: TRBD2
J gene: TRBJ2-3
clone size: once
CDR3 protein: CASSPTSGTWTDTQYF
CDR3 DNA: TGTGCCAGCTCACCGACTAGCGGGACTTGGACAGATACGCAGTATTTT

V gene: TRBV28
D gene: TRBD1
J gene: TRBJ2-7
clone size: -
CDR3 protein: CASSPETGGGVEQYF
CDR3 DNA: TGTGCCAGCAGTCCTGAGACAGGGGGGGGCGTGGAGCAGTACTTC

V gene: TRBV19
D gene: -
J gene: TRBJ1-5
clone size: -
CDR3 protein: CATNQGLGQPQHF
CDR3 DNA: TGTGCCACAAATCAGGGTTTAGGTCAGCCCCAGCATTTT

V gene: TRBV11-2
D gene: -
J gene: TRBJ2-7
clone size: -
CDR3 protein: CASSLDVDTSYEQYF
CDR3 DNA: TGTGCCAGCAGCTTAGATGTTGACACCAGCTACGAGCAGTACTTC

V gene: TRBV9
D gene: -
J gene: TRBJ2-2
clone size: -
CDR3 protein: CASSVGLLSDSDTGELFF
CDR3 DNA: TGTGCCAGCAGCGTAGGATTGCTTAGCGACTCCGACACCGGGGAGCTGTTTTTT

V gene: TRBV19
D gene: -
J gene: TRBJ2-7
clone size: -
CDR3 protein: CASSILGRSYEQYF
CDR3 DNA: TGTGCCAGTAGTATCCTGGGGAGGAGCTACGAGCAGTACTTC

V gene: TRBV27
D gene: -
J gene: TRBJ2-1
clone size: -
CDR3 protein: CASSPIRRDYNEQFF
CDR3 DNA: TGTGCCAGCAGTCCCATCAGGCGGGATTACAATGAGCAGTTCTTC

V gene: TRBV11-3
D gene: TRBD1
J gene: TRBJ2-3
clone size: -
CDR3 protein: CASSLGQGDADTQYF
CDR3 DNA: TGTGCCAGCAGCTTAGGACAGGGGGACGCAGATACGCAGTATTTT

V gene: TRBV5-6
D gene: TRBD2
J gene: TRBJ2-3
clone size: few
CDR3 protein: CASSRGLAGGADTQYF
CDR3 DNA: TGTGCCAGCAGCCGGGGACTAGCGGGGGGAGCAGATACGCAGTATTTT

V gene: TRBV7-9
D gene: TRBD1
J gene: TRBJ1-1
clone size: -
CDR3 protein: CASSSLDRGGNTEAFF
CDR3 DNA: TGTGCCAGCAGCTCCCTGGACAGGGGGGGCAACACTGAAGCTTTCTTT

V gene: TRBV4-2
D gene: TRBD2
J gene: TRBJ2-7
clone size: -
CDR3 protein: CASSPVSGQYEQYF
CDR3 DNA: TGTGCCAGCAGCCCGGTTAGCGGGCAGTACGAGCAGTACTTC

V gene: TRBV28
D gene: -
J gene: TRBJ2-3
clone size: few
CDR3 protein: CASRPLGESTDTQYF
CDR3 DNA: TGTGCCAGCAGGCCACTCGGGGAGAGCACAGATACGCAGTATTTT

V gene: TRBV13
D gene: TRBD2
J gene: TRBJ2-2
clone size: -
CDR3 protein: CASSQGLAGNTGELFF
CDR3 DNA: TGTGCCAGCAGCCAGGGACTAGCGGGGAACACCGGGGAGCTGTTTTTT